Detailed here is one TCR beta chain. Enrolment of Seattle patients took place during active infection, and they were followed longitudinally. This entry belongs to a study of blood T cell repertoires in COVID-19. About the study: Donors in the United States, Italy and Spain gave samples during acute or convalescent COVID-19. From T cells, B-cell-depleted T cells, or PBMCs came the material, which was cDNA or gDNA.

TCRdb's table, derived via immunoSEQ multiplex PCR, lists solely in-frame clones and lacks some. Here the sample spans about 80,000 clones, 65% to 90% being singletons. The CDR3 sequence is 13 residues long. V was cut by 3 bases and J by 5 bases, with 8 bases left in between. Germline CDR1 SNHLY, CDR2 FYNNEI. The TCR comes from a man in his fifties or sixties with COVID-19, enrolled during active disease. This rearrangement joins TRBV2 to TRBJ2-1; D unresolved. Sequences were obtained from peripheral blood. The CDR3 sequence: CASSDNINNEQFF. In nucleotides, the CDR3 is TGTGCCAGCAGTGACAACATAAACAATGAGCAGTTCTTC.